Sequencing of this T cell receptor (beta chain) was carried out in a study of cytomegalovirus exposure and HLA in healthy donors. Study-level results: The authors later linked a missense DCLRE1C variant to TCR beta V- and J-gene trimming.

To note about this clone: Its antigen is not known.

CDR3 size: 13 residues. Use of 60 Vbeta and 13 Jbeta primers characterized the PCR. Original handling: There were around 80 million unique TCR beta chains by a later count, and around 10 million of them were shared. Sequencing was performed with immunoSEQ multiplex PCR; in TCRdb, only in-frame clones are kept and a portion is missing. The V and J calls and clone size are taken from that table; D and trimming were inferred from the DNA. The sample table includes roughly 41,000 clones. Donors showed nominal health when sampled, although they likely had unrecorded immune exposures. This chain connects TRBV21-1 to TRBJ2-1; the tabulated D call, TRBD1, remains unverified against the DNA. TRBV21-1 is flagged as a pseudogene. The sequenced sample consisted of PBMCs. The source is a woman aged 40 to 49 in good health and CMV-seronegative. DNA for the CDR3: TGTGCCAGTAGGGGGCTATTTTACAATGAGCAGTTCTTC. It encodes CASRGLFYNEQFF.